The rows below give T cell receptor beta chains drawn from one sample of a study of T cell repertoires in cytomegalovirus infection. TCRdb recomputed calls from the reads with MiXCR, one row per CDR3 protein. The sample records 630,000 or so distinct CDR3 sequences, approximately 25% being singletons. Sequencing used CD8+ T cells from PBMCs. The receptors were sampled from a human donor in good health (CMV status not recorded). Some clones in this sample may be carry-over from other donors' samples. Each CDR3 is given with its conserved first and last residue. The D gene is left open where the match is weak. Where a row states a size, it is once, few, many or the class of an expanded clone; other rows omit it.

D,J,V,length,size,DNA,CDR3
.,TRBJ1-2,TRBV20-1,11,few,TGCAGTGCTAGTGGAGGGCCTGGCTACACCTTC,CSASGGPGYTF
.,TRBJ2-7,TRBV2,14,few,TGTGCCAGCAGTGTTTATTTCGGGGTCCACGAGCAGTACTTC,CASSVYFGVHEQYF
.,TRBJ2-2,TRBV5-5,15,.,TGTGCCAGCAGCTTGCCGTGGGGTTACACCGGGGAGCTGTTTTTT,CASSLPWGYTGELFF
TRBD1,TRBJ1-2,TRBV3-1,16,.,TGTGCCAGCAGCCAAGATTTAGGGACAGCGGACTATGGCTACACCTTC,CASSQDLGTADYGYTF
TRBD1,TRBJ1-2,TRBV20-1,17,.,TGCAGTGCTAGAGATTATGAGGGACAGGGGGCGCATTATGGCTACACCTTC,CSARDYEGQGAHYGYTF
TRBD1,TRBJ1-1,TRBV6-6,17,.,TGTGCCAGCAGCATGGGGATCTCGACAGGGTCGAACACTGAAGCTTTCTTT,CASSMGISTGSNTEAFF
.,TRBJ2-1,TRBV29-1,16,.,TGCAGCGTTGAAGATCAGGGGCCGAGATCCTACAATGAGCAGTTCTTC,CSVEDQGPRSYNEQFF
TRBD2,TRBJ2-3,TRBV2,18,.,TGTGCCAGCAGTGAGAGTACTAGCGGGGGGCCCGTTACAGATACGCAGTATTTT,CASSESTSGGPVTDTQYF
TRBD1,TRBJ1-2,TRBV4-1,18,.,TGCGCCAGCAGCCAAGACCAAATTACAGGGGGCTCTTTCTATGGCTACACCTTC,CASSQDQITGGSFYGYTF
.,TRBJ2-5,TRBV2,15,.,TGTGCCAGCAGCAGCCCACGACAGAGTCCAGAGACCCAGTACTTC,CASSSPRQSPETQYF
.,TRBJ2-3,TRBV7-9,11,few,TGTGCCAGCCTCTTGACAGATACGCAGTATTTT,CASLLTDTQYF
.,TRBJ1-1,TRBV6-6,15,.,TGTGCCAGCAGTTTCCGGGACACAGTGAACACTGAAGCTTTCTTT,CASSFRDTVNTEAFF
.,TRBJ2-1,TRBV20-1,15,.,TGCAGTGCTGACCCCTACTTCCAGTCCTACAATGAGCAGTTCTTC,CSADPYFQSYNEQFF
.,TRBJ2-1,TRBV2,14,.,TGTGCCAGCAGTGAAAACGGACGTACCAATGAGCAGTTCTTC,CASSENGRTNEQFF
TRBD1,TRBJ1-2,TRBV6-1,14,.,TGTGCCAGCATCGCGGGAGGGACAGGGCATGGCTACACCTTC,CASIAGGTGHGYTF
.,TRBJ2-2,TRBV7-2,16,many,TGTGCCAGCAGCTTGTACTCAGGAAGTCCCACCGGGGAGCTGTTTTTT,CASSLYSGSPTGELFF